The entry below gives a single T cell receptor beta chain sequence along with its context. Its antigen is not known. Germline CDR1 reads SGHNT; CDR2 reads YENEEA. V lost 0 bases, J lost 5 bases, and 9 bases lay in between. The CDR3 spans 14 residues. These data originate in a study of CD8 T cells in ankylosing spondylitis. Via MiXCR, TCRdb re-called the 5' RACE reads, giving one row per CDR3 protein. The sample has some 250,000 distinct CDR3 sequences, under 30% seen once. Overall study results and limits: Ankylosing spondylitis blood appeared to carry a characteristic TCR beta motif of fewer than 10 highly homologous variants. Clones linked to disease were reported to show significant enrichment in matched ankylosing spondylitis synovial fluid. Some of the motif variants had earlier been found in reactive arthritis patients' fluid and blood.

Material for sequencing was blood, either unsorted or a sorted T cell fraction (not recorded which). This chain joins TRBV11-3 and TRBJ2-3; D perhaps matches TRBD2 (5 bases). This TCR was recovered from a male donor with ankylosing spondylitis or in good health (not recorded which). CDR3 bases: TGTGCCAGCAGCTTAGATGGGAGCGGAGATACGCAGTATTTT. This translates into CASSLDGSGDTQYF.